This TCR beta chain came from a study of human T cells and chemical hapten exposure. About the study: Sensitization used 2% DPC on roughly 2 cm by roughly 2 cm upper inner arm skin. There were per-sample TCR yield variations, arising mainly from small pooled library volume differences. Findings of the study overall: The study found that DPC sensitization did not change TCRs above 1 in 1000 frequency. Among expanded TCRs, significantly more large CDR3 similarity clusters formed than among controls.

This clonotype showed up many times. As yet, its antigen is unknown. Specified time point: pre-sensitization, week 0. Regarding treatment: therapeutic diphenylcyclopropenone sensitization with weekly scalp DPC. The CDR3 covers 15 residues. Germline-derived CDR1 and CDR2 are SGHVS and FNYEAQ. Unmatched junction bases numbered 10, after V lost 4 bases and J lost 7 bases. TCRdb reanalysed the RACE reads using MiXCR and keeps one entry per CDR3 protein. The sample lists 300,000 to 450,000 distinct CDR3 sequences, 5.1% occurring once. The sequence was obtained from a woman aged 45-65 years with alopecia areata. Some clones in this sample may be carry-over from other donors' samples. The rearrangement links TRBV7-6 to TRBJ2-7, with 10 positions matching TRBD1. The input for sequencing was whole blood, taken in connection with sensitization to the hapten diphenylcyclopropenone (DPC). The CDR3 DNA follows: TGTGCCAGCAGCTCCCCCGGGACAGGGGTTCGGGAGCAGTACTTC. Encoded protein: CASSSPGTGVREQYF. Combining the CDR3 with reference TRBV7-6 and TRBJ2-7 gives the whole variable domain GAGVSQSPRYKVTKRGQDVALRCDPISGHVSLYWYRQALGQGPEFLTYFNYEAQQDKSGLPNDRFSAERPEGSISTLTIQRTEQRDSAMYRCASSSPGTGVREQYFGPGTRLTVT.